Listed below are T cell receptor beta chains from one sample, sequenced in a study of identical twins. Using its own MiXCR run on the 5' RACE reads, TCRdb lists one record per CDR3 protein. Among about 240,000 distinct CDR3 sequences, about 10% were seen once, and the ten largest hold approximately 9.1%. Sequences were obtained from memory T cells sorted from blood. Receptors originate from a man aged 50 to 59 in good health. Both conserved end residues are part of each CDR3. Fields, in order: D gene, J gene, clone size, V gene, CDR3 DNA, CDR3 protein. D genes are given only for firm matches. Some rows have no size entry. The others give once, few or many, or a class for an expanded clone.

D gene: TRBD2
J gene: TRBJ2-1
clone size: .
V gene: TRBV20-1
CDR3 DNA: TGCAGTGCTAGAACACTAGCGGGAGGGCCGGGTGAGCAGTTCTTC
CDR3 protein: CSARTLAGGPGEQFF

D gene: .
J gene: TRBJ2-3
clone size: .
V gene: TRBV21-1
CDR3 DNA: TGTGCCAGCAGCAAAGAGGGGGGGGGAGGCGGGATCTTTTGCACAGATACGCAGTATTTT
CDR3 protein: CASSKEGGGGGIFCTDTQYF

D gene: .
J gene: TRBJ1-1
clone size: many
V gene: TRBV7-2
CDR3 DNA: TGTGCCAGCAGGTCCTCGAACACTGAAGCTTTCTTT
CDR3 protein: CASRSSNTEAFF

D gene: .
J gene: TRBJ2-7
clone size: .
V gene: TRBV7-8
CDR3 DNA: TGTGCCAGCAGCTTAGCGTATGGGGGATGGAGCTACTACGAGCAGTACTTC
CDR3 protein: CASSLAYGGWSYYEQYF

D gene: TRBD2
J gene: TRBJ2-7
clone size: many
V gene: TRBV2
CDR3 DNA: TGTGCCAGCAGGTTCCAGCGGGAGGGCGCCCGAATTTCCTACGAGCAGTACTTC
CDR3 protein: CASRFQREGARISYEQYF

D gene: TRBD2
J gene: TRBJ2-5
clone size: .
V gene: TRBV20-1
CDR3 DNA: TGCAGTGCGCAAGGGACTAGCGGGGATGGCGAGACCCAGTACTTC
CDR3 protein: CSAQGTSGDGETQYF

D gene: TRBD1
J gene: TRBJ1-2
clone size: .
V gene: TRBV4-2
CDR3 DNA: TGTGCCAGCAGCCAAGTTCCGGGACAGGGGGCTCTTCACTATGGCTACACCTTC
CDR3 protein: CASSQVPGQGALHYGYTF

D gene: .
J gene: TRBJ2-1
clone size: .
V gene: TRBV30
CDR3 DNA: TGTGCCTGGAGTGTAGGGACGGGAAGAGGCAATGAGCAGTTCTTC
CDR3 protein: CAWSVGTGRGNEQFF

D gene: TRBD1
J gene: TRBJ2-3
clone size: many
V gene: TRBV5-1
CDR3 DNA: TGCGCCAGCAGCTGGTCCCGGGACAGGGGAGGAGATACGCAGTATTTT
CDR3 protein: CASSWSRDRGGDTQYF

D gene: .
J gene: TRBJ1-1
clone size: many
V gene: TRBV20-1
CDR3 DNA: TGCAGTGCTAGAGATCAGGGCAGGGGGAACACTGAAGCTTTCTTT
CDR3 protein: CSARDQGRGNTEAFF

D gene: TRBD1
J gene: TRBJ2-7
clone size: few
V gene: TRBV20-1
CDR3 DNA: TGCAGTGCTAGAGGCGGACAGGGCGAGCAGTACTTC
CDR3 protein: CSARGGQGEQYF

D gene: .
J gene: TRBJ2-7
clone size: many
V gene: TRBV4-2
CDR3 DNA: TGTGCCAGCAGCCAAGTAGTCGGGAACAGGGACCACGAGCAGTACTTC
CDR3 protein: CASSQVVGNRDHEQYF

D gene: TRBD1
J gene: TRBJ1-1
clone size: few
V gene: TRBV27
CDR3 DNA: TGTGCCAGCAGTTTATACAGGGGGCAAGCTTTCTTT
CDR3 protein: CASSLYRGQAFF

D gene: .
J gene: TRBJ1-1
clone size: .
V gene: TRBV7-9
CDR3 DNA: TGTGCCAGCAGCTTACAGGGGAAGACTGAAGCTTTCTTT
CDR3 protein: CASSLQGKTEAFF

D gene: TRBD2
J gene: TRBJ2-4
clone size: many
V gene: TRBV4-1
CDR3 DNA: TGCGCCAGCAGCCAAGGCACCGGACAGGGAGGACTAGCGGGCGCCAAAAACATTCAGTACTTC
CDR3 protein: CASSQGTGQGGLAGAKNIQYF

D gene: TRBD2
J gene: TRBJ2-1
clone size: .
V gene: TRBV7-2
CDR3 DNA: TGTGCCAGCAGCTTAGATCTAGCGGGGGCGCCTGAGCAGTTCTTC
CDR3 protein: CASSLDLAGAPEQFF

D gene: TRBD1
J gene: TRBJ2-7
clone size: few
V gene: TRBV4-3
CDR3 DNA: TGCGCCAGCAGCCAAGACAGGGGGTTTTACGAGCAGTACTTC
CDR3 protein: CASSQDRGFYEQYF

D gene: .
J gene: TRBJ2-4
clone size: .
V gene: TRBV4-2
CDR3 DNA: TGTGCCAGCAGCCAAGAGGTCAGGGGCCGAGACATTCAGTACTTC
CDR3 protein: CASSQEVRGRDIQYF

D gene: .
J gene: TRBJ1-1
clone size: .
V gene: TRBV6-1
CDR3 DNA: TGTGCCAGCAAGGCTGGTGCGGTGAACACTGAAGCTTTCTTT
CDR3 protein: CASKAGAVNTEAFF

D gene: .
J gene: TRBJ2-1
clone size: many
V gene: TRBV7-3
CDR3 DNA: TGTGCCAGCAGCTTATCCGCAGCGAATGAGCAGTTCTTC
CDR3 protein: CASSLSAANEQFF

D gene: .
J gene: TRBJ2-7
clone size: many
V gene: TRBV12-3/TRBV12-4
CDR3 DNA: TGTGCCAGCAGTTTTATCCTGGGCGAGCAGTACTTC
CDR3 protein: CASSFILGEQYF

D gene: .
J gene: TRBJ2-4
clone size: few
V gene: TRBV2
CDR3 DNA: TGTGCCAGCAGTGAAACGTGGATTTTAATAGCCAAAAACATTCAGTACTTC
CDR3 protein: CASSETWILIAKNIQYF

D gene: TRBD1
J gene: TRBJ2-3
clone size: few
V gene: TRBV25-1
CDR3 DNA: TGTGCCAGCAGATGGACAGGGGGCCCAGATACGCAGTATTTT
CDR3 protein: CASRWTGGPDTQYF

D gene: .
J gene: TRBJ1-1
clone size: many
V gene: TRBV5-1
CDR3 DNA: TGCGCCAGCAGCTTAGCTACACTGAACACTGAAGCTTTCTTT
CDR3 protein: CASSLATLNTEAFF

D gene: .
J gene: TRBJ1-1
clone size: many
V gene: TRBV7-9
CDR3 DNA: TGTGCCAGCAGCCTTATCACGAAAAACACTGAAGCTTTCTTT
CDR3 protein: CASSLITKNTEAFF

D gene: .
J gene: TRBJ2-3
clone size: .
V gene: TRBV20-1
CDR3 DNA: TGCAGTGCTGAGAAGGGGGGCACAGATACGCAGTATTTT
CDR3 protein: CSAEKGGTDTQYF

D gene: TRBD2
J gene: TRBJ2-1
clone size: .
V gene: TRBV3-1
CDR3 DNA: TGTGCCAGCAGCATTAGCGGGGGGGCCCTCAATGAGCAGTTCTTC
CDR3 protein: CASSISGGALNEQFF

D gene: TRBD2
J gene: TRBJ2-3
clone size: many
V gene: TRBV18
CDR3 DNA: TGTGCCAGCTCACCAAGAGCGGGGAGCACAGATACGCAGTATTTT
CDR3 protein: CASSPRAGSTDTQYF

D gene: .
J gene: TRBJ1-2
clone size: .
V gene: TRBV24-1
CDR3 DNA: TGTGCCACCAGTGATTTCCTGTCCAGTTCTGGCTACACCTTC
CDR3 protein: CATSDFLSSSGYTF

D gene: .
J gene: TRBJ2-3
clone size: .
V gene: TRBV7-8
CDR3 DNA: TGTGCCAGCAGCTCCGCCTGGTCCTCTAGCACAGATACGCAGTATTTT
CDR3 protein: CASSSAWSSSTDTQYF